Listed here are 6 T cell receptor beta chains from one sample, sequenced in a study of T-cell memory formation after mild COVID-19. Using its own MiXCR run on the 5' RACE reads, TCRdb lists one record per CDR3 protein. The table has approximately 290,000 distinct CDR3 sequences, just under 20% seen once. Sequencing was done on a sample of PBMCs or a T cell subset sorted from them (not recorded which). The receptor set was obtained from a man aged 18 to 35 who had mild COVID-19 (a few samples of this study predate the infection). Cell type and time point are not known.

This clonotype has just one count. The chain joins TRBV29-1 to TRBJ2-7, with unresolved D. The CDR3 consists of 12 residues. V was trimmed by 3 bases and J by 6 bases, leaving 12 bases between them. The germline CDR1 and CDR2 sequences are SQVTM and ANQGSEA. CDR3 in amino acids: CSVEPRTGEQYF. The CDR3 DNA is TGCAGCGTTGAGCCTAGGACGGGCGAGCAGTACTTC.

CDR3 loop: CASSVGGWDNEQFF. CDR3 DNA: TGTGCCAGCAGCGTAGGGGGATGGGACAATGAGCAGTTCTTC. V usage is TRBV9 and J usage is TRBJ2-1; D gene unclear. The CDR3 loop spans 14 amino acids. CDR1 SGDLS and CDR2 YYNGEE come from the germline V gene. V lost 0 bases to trimming and J lost 5 bases, with 9 bases between them.

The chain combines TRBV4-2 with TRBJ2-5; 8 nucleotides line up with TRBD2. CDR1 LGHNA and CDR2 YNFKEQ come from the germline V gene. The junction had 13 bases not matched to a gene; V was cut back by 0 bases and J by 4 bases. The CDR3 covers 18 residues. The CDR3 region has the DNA TGTGCCAGCAGCCAAGAGGATACGGGACTAGGCCCCCCAGAGACCCAGTACTTC. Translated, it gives CASSQEDTGLGPPETQYF.

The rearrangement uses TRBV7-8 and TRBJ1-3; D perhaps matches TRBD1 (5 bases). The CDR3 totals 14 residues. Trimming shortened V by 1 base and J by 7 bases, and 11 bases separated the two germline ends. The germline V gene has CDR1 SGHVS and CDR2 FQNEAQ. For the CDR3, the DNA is TGTGCCAGCAGCTTAGTCCGGGGCGCGAACACCATATATTTT. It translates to CASSLVRGANTIYF.

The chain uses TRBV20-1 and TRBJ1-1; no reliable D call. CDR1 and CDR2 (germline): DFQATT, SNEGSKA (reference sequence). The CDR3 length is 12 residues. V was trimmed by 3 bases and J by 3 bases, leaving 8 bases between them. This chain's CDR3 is CSARVRHTEAFF. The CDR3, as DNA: TGCAGTGCTAGGGTCCGACACACTGAAGCTTTCTTT.

As DNA, the CDR3 is TGTGCCAGCAGTTACATGACAGGGGTTGAGTACGAGCAGTACGTC. Its protein product is CASSYMTGVEYEQYV. The chain links TRBV6-6 to TRBJ2-7; 8 bases map to TRBD1. CDR3 length: 15 amino acids. Germline values: CDR1 MNHNY, CDR2 SVGAGI (reference sequence). The trim removed 2 bases at V and 4 bases at J, leaving 7 bases unmatched.